Listed below are T cell receptor beta chains from one sample, sequenced in a study of T cells in Graves' hyperthyroidism and ophthalmopathy. TCRdb used MiXCR to reprocess the multiplex PCR reads, holding one entry per CDR3 protein. The sample lists 300,000 to 400,000 distinct CDR3 sequences, about 15% occurring once. The specimen was blood. Receptors originate from an older woman with Graves' hyperthyroidism. Both conserved end residues are part of each CDR3.

CDR3 length: 14
J gene: TRBJ1-1
V gene: TRBV9
CDR3 protein: CASSAQGMNTEAFF

CDR3 length: 15
J gene: TRBJ2-7
V gene: TRBV3-1
CDR3 protein: CASSLGTSGRGGPEF

CDR3 length: 13
J gene: TRBJ1-1
V gene: TRBV29-1
CDR3 protein: CSVDNSRNTEAFF

CDR3 length: 16
J gene: TRBJ2-7
V gene: TRBV7-3
CDR3 protein: CASSFSTGGGRDEQYF

CDR3 length: 15
J gene: TRBJ2-1
V gene: TRBV24-1
CDR3 protein: CATSPSGRAANEQFF

CDR3 length: 16
J gene: TRBJ2-1
V gene: TRBV3-1
CDR3 protein: CASSHPRNSHYNEQFF

CDR3 length: 13
J gene: TRBJ1-2
V gene: TRBV19
CDR3 protein: CASSFGTNYGYTF

CDR3 length: 17
J gene: TRBJ2-5
V gene: TRBV5-1
CDR3 protein: CASSLAARGHFGETQYF

CDR3 length: 16
J gene: TRBJ1-4
V gene: TRBV4-1
CDR3 protein: CASSQDGGTGGEKLFF

CDR3 length: 15
J gene: TRBJ2-1
V gene: TRBV6-2/TRBV6-3
CDR3 protein: CASSKPGQGLGEQFF

CDR3 length: 13
J gene: TRBJ2-7
V gene: TRBV5-1
CDR3 protein: CASRQGAINEQYF

CDR3 length: 16
J gene: TRBJ2-1
V gene: TRBV20-1
CDR3 protein: CSAKGPGLAGVSEQFF